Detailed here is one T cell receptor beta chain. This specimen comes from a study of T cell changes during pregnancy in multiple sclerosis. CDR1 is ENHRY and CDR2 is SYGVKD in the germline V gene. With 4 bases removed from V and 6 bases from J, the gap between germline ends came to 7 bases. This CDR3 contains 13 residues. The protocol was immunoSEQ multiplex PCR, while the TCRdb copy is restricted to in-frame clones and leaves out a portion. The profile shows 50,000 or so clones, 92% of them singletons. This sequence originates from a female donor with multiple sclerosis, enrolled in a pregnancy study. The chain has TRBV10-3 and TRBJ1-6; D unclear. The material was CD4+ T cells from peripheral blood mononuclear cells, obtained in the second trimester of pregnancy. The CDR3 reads CAISGSVNSPLHF. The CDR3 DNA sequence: TGTGCCATCAGTGGGTCCGTTAATTCACCCCTCCACTTT.